This T cell receptor beta chain was recorded in a study of OX40 agonist ivuxolimab in advanced cancers. For the study at large: Partial responses occurred in three patients (one hepatocellular carcinoma, two cutaneous melanoma).

Findings and caveats of the study: Expanded clones were, on average, more numerous in CD8+ T cells than in CD4+. Circulating CD4+ and CD8+ T cells showed clonal expansion by week 6 at 0.1 to 3.0 mg/kg.

Turning to this clone: Its specificity is not known.

Clones were sequenced by immunoSEQ multiplex PCR, and TCRdb holds only the in-frame ones, with some missing. The sample holds around 100,000 clones, roughly 90% seen once. People who had autoimmune disease history or systemic immunosuppression were excluded. Per germline, CDR1 MGHRA and CDR2 YSYEKL. The CDR3 length is 16 residues. V lost 3 bases and J 4 bases, leaving 18 bases between the germline ends. The genes are TRBV4-1 and TRBJ1-2; D ambiguous. Sequencing was performed on CD4+ or CD8+ T cells sorted from blood, taken in a trial of the OX40 agonist ivuxolimab. The sequence was obtained from an adult with an advanced solid tumor such as melanoma, head and neck, liver or kidney cancer. CDR3 sequence: CASSHQAKDGTYGYTF. DNA for the CDR3: TGCGCCAGCAGCCACCAGGCAAAGGACGGAACCTATGGCTACACCTTC.